Following are 32 T cell receptor beta chains from one sample sequenced in a study of blood T cell repertoires in COVID-19. The method was immunoSEQ multiplex PCR; TCRdb's version includes in-frame clones alone and lacks a portion of them. The data show fewer than 200,000 clones, roughly 80% seen once. Specimen: peripheral blood. The source is a man aged 55 to 70 with acute or convalescent COVID-19.

The V gene is TRBV3-1 (or the pseudogene TRBV3-2), the J gene TRBJ2-1; 11 nucleotides line up with TRBD2. Unmatched junction bases numbered 3, after V lost 4 bases and J lost 4 bases. Germline CDR1 reads LGHDT; CDR2 reads YNNKEL (reference sequence). There are 15 residues in the CDR3. The CDR3 DNA is TGTGCCAGCAGCCGAGCTAGCGGGGGGTACAATGAGCAGTTCTTC. Encoded protein: CASSRASGGYNEQFF.

The chain employs TRBV7-3 and TRBJ1-1; TRBD1 matches 7 bases. The CDR3 has 13 amino acids. Trimming removed 5 bases from V and 5 bases from J; junction bases left unmatched: 5. The germline V gene has CDR1 SGHTA and CDR2 FQGTGA. The CDR3 reads CASSRTGRTEAFF. The CDR3 region has the DNA TGTGCCAGCAGCCGGACAGGCCGAACTGAAGCTTTCTTT.

The chain recombines TRBV4-1 with TRBJ2-7; 11 bases map to TRBD2. V was pared by 3 bases and J by 5 bases, with 3 bases of the junction left unmatched. The CDR3 covers 14 residues. The V gene's germline CDR1 is MGHRA and CDR2 YSYEKL. The CDR3 loop is CASSQVAGGDEQYF. CDR3 DNA sequence: TGCGCCAGCAGCCAGGTAGCGGGGGGGGACGAGCAGTACTTC.

This clone was counted between two and nine times. The rearrangement uses TRBV5-5 and TRBJ2-1; 7 bases map to TRBD2. Germline assignment: CDR1 SGHKS and CDR2 YYEKEE (reference sequence). Unmatched junction bases numbered 7, after V lost 1 base and J lost 9 bases. The CDR3 spans 14 residues. The DNA of the CDR3 is TGTGCCAGCAGCTTGAGACTAGCTGGGGGTGAGCAGTTCTTC. Translating gives CASSLRLAGGEQFF.

J is TRBJ2-5 and V is TRBV2; TRBD2 might be the D (6 bases). Trimming removed 9 bases at V and 7 bases at J, with 15 bases between. This CDR3 spans 12 amino acids. Germline assignment: CDR1 SNHLY and CDR2 FYNNEI. CDR3 DNA sequence: TGTGCCAGAGGACGCCCCGGGGGGACCCAGTACTTC. This translates into CARGRPGGTQYF.

The chain employs TRBV7-2 and TRBJ2-7; maybe TRBD1 (5 bases). Germline V lookup: CDR1 SGHTA, CDR2 FQGNSA. This CDR3 is 15 amino acids long. The germline V and J ends were trimmed by 0 bases and 3 bases, with 12 bases remaining between them. In nucleotides, the CDR3 is TGTGCCAGCAGCTTAGCTTTCGCAGGGATCTACGAGCAGTACTTC. The encoded protein is CASSLAFAGIYEQYF.

The rearrangement uses TRBV15 and TRBJ2-7; D is perhaps TRBD1 (6 bases). The germline V gene encodes CDR1 LNHNV and CDR2 YYDKDF (reference sequence). Trimming took 3 bases from V and 3 from J, leaving 18 bases between them. This CDR3 region has 16 residues. In nucleotides, the CDR3 is TGTGCCACCAGCAGCACTGACAGGTCAAAAATCTACGAGCAGTACTTC. Amino acids: CATSSTDRSKIYEQYF.

This clone was observed a handful of times. The rearrangement uses TRBV10-2 and TRBJ2-1; 13 nucleotides line up with TRBD2. This CDR3 has 14 residues. The junction had 1 base not matched to a gene; V was cut back by 6 bases and J by 5 bases. The germline CDR1 and CDR2 sequences are WSHSY and SAAADI. CDR3 loop: CASRLAGGHNEQFF. CDR3 DNA: TGCGCCAGCAGACTAGCGGGGGGGCACAATGAGCAGTTCTTC.

The gene calls are TRBV11-2 and TRBJ1-1; D remains ambiguous. Per the germline V gene, CDR1 is SGHAT and CDR2 is FQNNGV. V was pared by 2 bases and J by 3 bases, with 16 bases between. This CDR3 has 16 amino acids. CDR3 coding DNA: TGTGCCAGCAGCTTAAGGGAGGAAGGGCTGTACACTGAAGCTTTCTTT. It is translated as CASSLREEGLYTEAFF.

The J gene is TRBJ1-2, the V gene TRBV30; the D is unclear. V dropped 0 bases and J dropped 2 bases, with 10 bases sitting between them. This CDR3 comprises 14 residues. In germline, CDR1 is GTSNPN, CDR2 SVGIG (reference sequence). CDR3 loop: CAWSVVGGNYGYTF. In nucleotides, the CDR3 is TGTGCCTGGAGTGTGGTAGGAGGGAACTATGGCTACACCTTC.

The chain uses TRBV7-2 and TRBJ1-1; the match to TRBD1 covers 8 bases. This CDR3 has 14 residues. Trimming at V came to 2 bases and at J to 5 bases, leaving 4 bases not matched to a gene. The germline CDR1 and CDR2 sequences are SGHTA and FQGNSA. The CDR3 nucleotides are TGTGCCAGCAGCTTAACAGGGGGAGGGACTGAAGCTTTCTTT. Translated: CASSLTGGGTEAFF. The full variable domain, with the rest looked up from reference TRBV7-2 and TRBJ1-1, is GAGVSQSPSNKVTEKGKDVELRCDPISGHTALYWYRQSLGQGLEFLIYFQGNSAPDKSGLPSDRFSAERTGGSVSTLTIQRTQQEDSAVYLCASSLTGGGTEAFFGQGTRLTVV.

The chain uses TRBV5-1 and TRBJ1-6; D unresolved. This CDR3 has 14 residues. Trimming left V 0 bases short and J 4 bases short, with 5 bases between. Germline assignment: CDR1 SGHRS and CDR2 YFSETQ. CDR3 bases: TGCGCCAGCAGCTTGGACAGTTATAATTCACCCCTCCACTTT. Translation: CASSLDSYNSPLHF.

The chain uses TRBV6-2 or TRBV6-3 and TRBJ1-5; TRBD1 aligns across 9 bases. V gave up 2 bases and J gave up 1 base; unmatched junction bases: 12. CDR1 MNHEY and CDR2 SVGEGT come from the germline V gene. The CDR3 loop spans 19 amino acids. The CDR3 DNA sequence: TGTGCCAGCAGTTACCGCAGGGACAGGGAGCTTCAGAGCAATCAGCCCCAGCATTTT. Protein product: CASSYRRDRELQSNQPQHF.

Worth noting for this clone: The sample contains more than one DNA sequence encoding this CDR3. V is TRBV9 and J is TRBJ1-5, with 10 bases fitting TRBD1. The CDR3 loop spans 14 amino acids. Trimming cost V 3 bases and J 7 bases; bases outside gene matches: 4. Germline V gives CDR1 SGDLS, CDR2 YYNGEE. As DNA, the CDR3 is TGTGCCAGCAGCGCGGGACAGGGGAACCAGCCCCAGCATTTT. Encoded protein: CASSAGQGNQPQHF.

The chain couples TRBV24-1 to TRBJ2-7, with D unclear. This CDR3 is 13 amino acids long. Germline V gene data show CDR1 as KGHDR and CDR2 as SFDVKD. Trimming left V 2 bases short and J 1 base short, with 5 bases between. The CDR3 sequence: CATSDYGSYEQYF. CDR3 sequence (DNA): TGTGCCACCAGTGATTACGGGTCCTACGAGCAGTACTTC.

The gene calls are TRBV12-5 and TRBJ2-1; possible D gene TRBD2, 5 bases. Germline V gives CDR1 LGHNT, CDR2 FRNRAP. The CDR3 consists of 14 residues. V lost 0 bases and J 8 bases, leaving 11 bases between the germline ends. CDR3 coding DNA: TGTGCTAGTGGTTTGGTACCTGAGGGCCATGAGCAGTTCTTC. Translating gives CASGLVPEGHEQFF.

The chain joins TRBV7-6 to TRBJ1-5; D gene ambiguous. The V end was cut by 1 base, the J end by 5 bases, with 15 bases between. CDR3 length: 16 amino acids. Germline V gene sequence: CDR1 SGHVS, CDR2 FNYEAQ. The CDR3 DNA sequence: TGTGCCAGCAGCTTAGTCGCCGGTGGCCGGGATCAGCCCCAGCATTTT. It is translated as CASSLVAGGRDQPQHF.

The chain links TRBV6-5 to TRBJ2-2; 11 bases fit TRBD2. The germline gives CDR1 MNHEY, CDR2 SVGAGI. With V trimmed by 4 bases and J by 1 base, 2 bases remained unmatched. The CDR3 spans 16 residues. This CDR3 reads CASSFLAGGNTGELFF. DNA for the CDR3: TGTGCCAGCAGTTTCCTAGCGGGGGGGAACACCGGGGAGCTGTTTTTT.

This rearrangement joins TRBV25-1 to TRBJ2-1; D uncertain. Germline loops: CDR1 MGHDK, CDR2 SYGVNS. Between the trimmed V and J ends, which lost 5 bases and 5 bases, there was a span of 16 bases. The CDR3 covers 15 residues. The CDR3 loop reads CASSRSARGNNEQFF. Written as DNA, the CDR3 is TGTGCCAGCAGTAGGAGCGCGAGAGGTAACAATGAGCAGTTCTTC. The whole variable domain, filled in from reference TRBV25-1 and TRBJ2-1, reads EADIYQTPRYLVIGTGKKITLECSQTMGHDKMYWYQQDPGMELHLIHYSYGVNSTEKGDLSSESTVSRIRTEHFPLTLESARPSHTSQYLCASSRSARGNNEQFFGPGTRLTVL.

The chain is built from TRBV28 and TRBJ1-2, with D unclear. The germline V gene has CDR1 MDHEN and CDR2 SYDVKM. The CDR3 covers 11 residues. Trimming shortened V by 6 bases and J by 5 bases, and 7 bases separated the two germline ends. CDR3 sequence: CASSQEYGYTF. The DNA of the CDR3 is TGTGCCAGCAGCCAAGAGTATGGCTACACCTTC.

V gene TRBV5-1 combines with J gene TRBJ1-2, with a possible D match to TRBD1 (5 bases). The CDR3 totals 14 residues. The germline gives CDR1 SGHRS, CDR2 YFSETQ. Trimming pared 4 bases from V and 3 bases from J, leaving 13 bases between. The CDR3 sequence: CASSRQGEDYGYTF. The CDR3 region has the DNA TGCGCCAGCAGCCGACAAGGGGAGGACTATGGCTACACCTTC.

The chain carries TRBV7-2 and TRBJ1-2; a possible D gene is TRBD1 (5 bases). Deletions cut 5 bases from V and 5 bases from J, with 12 bases between. CDR3 length: 13 amino acids. CDR1 and CDR2 (germline): SGHTA, FQGNSA. As DNA, the CDR3 is TGTGCCAGCAGCGACGTCGGGACTTATGGCTACACCTTC. Amino acid sequence: CASSDVGTYGYTF.

As for this clone: The junction and the germline gene differ at one end; a read error may be behind it. V is TRBV19 and J is TRBJ1-4; TRBD1 matches at 9 bases. Germline CDR1 and CDR2: LNHDA and SQIVND (reference sequence). There are 14 residues in the CDR3. This chain's CDR3 is CASSVDRGFEKLFF. The CDR3 DNA sequence: TGTGCCAGTAGTGTAGACAGGGGGTTTGAAAAACTGTTTTTT.

The V call is TRBV29-1, the J call TRBJ2-1, with D perhaps matching TRBD2 (5 bases). CDR3 length equals 14 residues. Germline values: CDR1 SQVTM, CDR2 ANQGSEA. With 8 bases removed from V and 3 bases from J, the gap between germline ends came to 17 bases. The DNA for the CDR3 is TGCAGCCCCCCCGGACTCCCCGTCTACAATGAGCAGTTCTTC. Translated: CSPPGLPVYNEQFF.

This clone was seen only a few times. The chain is built from TRBV7-9 and TRBJ1-1; perhaps TRBD1 as D (5 bases). Germline V gene lookup returns CDR1 SEHNR and CDR2 FQNEAQ (reference sequence). V was cut by 1 base and J by 2 bases, with 8 bases left in between. The CDR3 is 14 residues long. CDR3 protein: CASSLVQGNTEAFF. CDR3 DNA: TGTGCCAGCAGCTTAGTGCAGGGAAACACTGAAGCTTTCTTT.

The CDR3 coding sequence is TGTGCCAGCAGCTTTTCGACAGGAAACACAGATACGCAGTATTTT. Translating it yields CASSFSTGNTDTQYF. This rearrangement joins TRBV7-2 to TRBJ2-3, with TRBD1 as a possible D gene (6 bases). V gave up 3 bases and J gave up 2 bases, with 12 bases separating them. The CDR3 has 15 amino acids. Germline values: CDR1 SGHTA, CDR2 FQGNSA.

V gene TRBV24-1 combines with J gene TRBJ1-5, with D possibly being TRBD1 (6 bases). There are 14 residues in the CDR3. The germline CDR1 and CDR2 sequences are KGHDR and SFDVKD. V gave up 4 bases and J gave up 6 bases, with 12 bases separating them. In DNA form, the CDR3 reads TGTGCCACCAGTGAATTGGGGGCGTCTCAGCCCCAGCATTTT. It specifies CATSELGASQPQHF.

CDR3 in DNA: TGTGCCATCAGACCGGGACAGTATAATTCACCCCTCCACTTT. This gives the protein CAIRPGQYNSPLHF. This chain connects TRBV10-3 to TRBJ1-6; 7 nucleotides align to TRBD1. Germline V gene sequence: CDR1 ENHRY, CDR2 SYGVKD. This CDR3 spans 14 amino acids. With 6 bases clipped from V and 4 bases from J, the junction kept 3 bases outside the gene matches.

The CDR3 nucleotides read TGTGCCAGCAGCTCCACAACCACGGGGGGGTTCACAGATACGCAGTATTTT. It translates to CASSSTTTGGFTDTQYF. The rearrangement links TRBV13 to TRBJ2-3; 8 nucleotides match TRBD2. V lost 4 bases and J lost 2; bases outside the gene matches: 11. Looked up from germline, CDR1 is PRHDT and CDR2 is FYEKMQ (reference sequence). This CDR3 region has 17 residues. The full variable domain, rest sourced from reference TRBV13 and TRBJ2-3, is AAGVIQSPRHLIKEKRETATLKCYPIPRHDTVYWYQQGPGQDPQFLISFYEKMQSDKGSIPDRFSAQQFSDYHSELNMSSLELGDSALYFCASSSTTTGGFTDTQYFGPGTRLTVL.

This clone was observed a few times. V is TRBV6-4 and J is TRBJ2-3; no reliable D call. From germline, CDR1 is MRHNA and CDR2 SNTAGT. The CDR3 spans 16 residues. Trimming shortened V by 0 bases and J by 0 bases, and 10 bases separated the two germline ends. CDR3 sequence (DNA): TGTGCCAGCAGTGACTCACCGGGTTGGAGCACAGATACGCAGTATTTT. Translating it yields CASSDSPGWSTDTQYF.

The rearrangement uses TRBV11-1 and TRBJ1-2; D perhaps matches TRBD1 (6 bases). The CDR3 totals 16 residues. V shed 0 bases and J shed 7 bases, with 18 bases lying between them. Per the germline V gene, CDR1 is SGHAT and CDR2 is FQDESV (reference sequence). The CDR3 here is CASSLAGAGRAGGYTF. The CDR3 DNA sequence: TGTGCCAGCAGCTTAGCGGGGGCAGGGAGAGCTGGTGGCTACACCTTC.

The J gene is TRBJ2-2, the V gene TRBV30; perhaps TRBD1 as D (5 bases). CDR3 length equals 12 residues. In germline, CDR1 is GTSNPN, CDR2 SVGIG (reference sequence). Trimming pared 4 bases from V and 4 bases from J, leaving 7 bases between. CDR3 nucleotide sequence: TGTGCCTGGAAAACAGGCACCGGGGAGCTGTTTTTT. As protein: CAWKTGTGELFF.